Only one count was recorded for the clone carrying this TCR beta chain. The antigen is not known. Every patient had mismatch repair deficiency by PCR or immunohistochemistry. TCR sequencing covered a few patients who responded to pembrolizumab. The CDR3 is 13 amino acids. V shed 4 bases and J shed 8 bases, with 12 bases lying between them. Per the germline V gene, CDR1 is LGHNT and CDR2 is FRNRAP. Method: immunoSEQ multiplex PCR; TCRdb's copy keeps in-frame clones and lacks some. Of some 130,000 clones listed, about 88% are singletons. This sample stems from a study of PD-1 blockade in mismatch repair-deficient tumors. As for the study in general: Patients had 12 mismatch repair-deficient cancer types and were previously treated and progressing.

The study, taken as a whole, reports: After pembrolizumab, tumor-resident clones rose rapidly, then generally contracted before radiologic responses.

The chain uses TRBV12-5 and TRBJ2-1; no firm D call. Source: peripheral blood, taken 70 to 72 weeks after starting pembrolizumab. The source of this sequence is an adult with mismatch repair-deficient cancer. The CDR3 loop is CASGSPDGYEQFF. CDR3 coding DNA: TGTGCTAGTGGTTCCCCCGATGGTTATGAGCAGTTCTTC.